This entry describes one T cell receptor beta chain. TCRdb keeps only in-frame clones here, not all; method: immunoSEQ multiplex PCR. The profile shows 40,000 to 60,000 clones, under 90% of them singletons. This record belongs to a study of PD-L1 blockade in urothelial cancer. This CDR3 has 13 residues. CDR1 and CDR2 from the germline V gene are MNHEY and SMNVEV (reference sequence). The V gene lost 2 bases and the J gene lost 10 bases, with 12 bases spanning the gap. As to time point: pretreatment peripheral blood. The chain recombines TRBV27 with TRBJ2-1; D is possibly TRBD2 (6 bases). The sequenced sample was PBMCs, obtained around atezolizumab (anti-PD-L1) treatment. The TCR was taken from a man between 65 and 85 years old with urothelial cancer. In DNA, the CDR3 is TGTGCCAGCAGTTTAACCGGGGGTCTGGAGCAGTTCTTC. Translating it yields CASSLTGGLEQFF.